Described below is a single T cell receptor (beta chain) sequence and its context. The sample is drawn from a study of blood T cell repertoires in COVID-19. Study summary: Acute and convalescent COVID-19 specimens originated in the United States, Italy and Spain. T cells, B-cell-depleted T cells, or PBMCs supplied cDNA or gDNA.

Original data processing: Amplifying reference gene primers gave estimates of nucleated cell counts. The table came from immunoSEQ multiplex PCR; TCRdb's copy has only in-frame clones and leaves some out. V, J and clone size were drawn from that table, and D and trimming were deduced from the DNA. The table lists more than 150,000 clones, 65% to 85% of them singletons. Sequencing was performed on peripheral blood. The receptor's source is a woman of 80 years or more with acute or convalescent COVID-19.

The DNA of the CDR3 is TGTGCCAGCAGCCTCGGGGGGGGGACAGGGGGCGTAGGCTACGAGCAGTACTTC. This sequence encodes CASSLGGGTGGVGYEQYF. This rearrangement joins TRBV7-8 to TRBJ2-7; 12 bases align to TRBD1. Germline V lookup: CDR1 SGHVS, CDR2 FQNEAQ. V was clipped by 5 bases and J by 3 bases; unmatched bases: 14. The CDR3 consists of 18 residues.